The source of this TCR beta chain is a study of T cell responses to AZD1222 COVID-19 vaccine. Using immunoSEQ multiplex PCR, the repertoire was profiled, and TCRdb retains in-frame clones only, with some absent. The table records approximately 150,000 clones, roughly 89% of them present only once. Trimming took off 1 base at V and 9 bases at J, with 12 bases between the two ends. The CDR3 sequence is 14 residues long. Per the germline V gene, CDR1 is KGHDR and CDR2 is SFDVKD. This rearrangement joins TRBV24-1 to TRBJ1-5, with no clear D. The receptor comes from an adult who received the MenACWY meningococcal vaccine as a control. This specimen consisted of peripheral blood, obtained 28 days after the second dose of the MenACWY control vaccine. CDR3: CATSDFRSVGPQHF. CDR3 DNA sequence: TGTGCCACCAGTGATTTCAGGAGTGTGGGGCCCCAGCATTTT.